This entry describes one T cell receptor (beta chain). This clone's antigen is unknown. No much larger clone exists at a distance of one base, and base qualities are not known. Patients with a history of autoimmune disease or receiving systemic immunosuppression were excluded from the trial. Peripheral blood for TCR sequencing was drawn from every dose cohort at baseline, at cycle 4 day 1 and at cycle 7 day 1. Samples were obtained from an open-label, multicenter, first-in-human phase I dose-escalation trial of ivuxolimab. Adults with locally advanced or metastatic melanoma, renal cell carcinoma, hepatocellular carcinoma or head and neck squamous cell carcinoma were enrolled in the trial. CD4+ and CD8+ T cells were sorted separately from peripheral blood before TCR sequencing. This sample was included in a study of OX40 agonist ivuxolimab in advanced cancers. At the level of the whole study: Ivuxolimab, which targeted the costimulatory receptor OX40 (CD134), was an agonistic, fully human IgG2 monoclonal antibody. Intravenous ivuxolimab was administered to patients every 2 weeks at six dose levels: 0.01, 0.1, 0.3, 1.5, 3 and 10 mg/kg. Of the approximately 50 patients in dose escalation, about 20 had hepatocellular carcinoma, roughly 15 had melanoma, 9 had renal cell carcinoma and 9 had head and neck cancer. The dose-escalation cohort was roughly 87% male with a mean age of about 60 years, ranging from roughly 23 to 85. Patients were allowed to have had prior anti-PD-1, anti-PD-L1 or anti-CTLA-4 therapy, and 40% of the dose-escalation patients had been treated with checkpoint inhibitors. Partial responses were achieved by three dose-escalation patients, of whom one had hepatocellular carcinoma and two had cutaneous melanoma. The purpose of peripheral TCRbeta sequencing was to test whether ivuxolimab changed TCR sequence diversity and led to clonal T-cell expansion. The paper reports the monotherapy dose-escalation portion (N = 52 patients) of the phase I ivuxolimab trial.

V was cut back by 4 bases and J by 4 bases, leaving a gap of 9 bases between them. The CDR3 runs 13 residues from the cysteine to the phenylalanine. Here the CDR3 DNA is all that survives: 39 bases in frame from base 1. As encoded in the germline V gene (reference sequence), CDR1 is LNHDA while CDR2 is SQIVND. General conclusions and limits of the study: In the 0.1-3.0 mg/kg groups, partial responders were among the patients with the lowest normalized peripheral clonal expansion, particularly in CD8+ T cells. At doses from 0.1 to 3.0 mg/kg, clonal expansion was seen in both CD4+ and CD8+ blood T cells between baseline and week 6. Antigen specificity was not determined for the clonally expanded peripheral T cells. After ivuxolimab, more expanded clones were found on average in CD8+ T cells than in CD4+ T cells. Low levels of normalized T-cell clonal expansion were also seen in some patients who did not respond.

To sequence the TCRbeta CDR3 region, genomic DNA was isolated from the sorted cells. The immunoSEQ Assay was used to sequence the TCRbeta CDR3 regions. TCRdb took over this immuneACCESS table, retaining in-frame rearrangements with V and J assigned. Such tables are incomplete; in checked studies, under half of the missing clones stem from an unresolved V gene, and the remainder is unexplained. The sample table holds 61,000 or so clones, of which 86% were seen once. The ten biggest clones cover about 1.2% of the sample. The rearrangement joined TRBV19 to TRBJ2-3; the D gene is possibly TRBD1, with 5 bases matching. The source of this sequence is an adult with an advanced solid tumor such as melanoma, head and neck, liver or kidney cancer. The material sequenced was CD4+ or CD8+ T cells sorted from blood, taken in a trial of the OX40 agonist ivuxolimab. The CDR3 corresponds to CASSTRQPDTQYF. The DNA sequence reads TGTGCCAGTAGTACCAGACAGCCAGATACGCAGTATTTT.